The 32 T cell receptor beta chains in this list originate from one sample, sequenced in a study of CXCR3-negative and CXCR3-positive naive CD8 T cells. Notes on the study in general: In CXCR3-positive naive cells, the TRB CDR3s were more hydrophobic than in CXCR3-negative naive cells.

These receptors' antigens are unknown. Via 5' RACE with UMI labels, TRB cDNA libraries were prepared. Following a re-call of the 5' RACE reads, TCRdb has one entry per CDR3 protein and lacks DNA. This sample's clone table lists some 120,000 distinct CDR3 sequences. The sequencing sample was made of naive CXCR3+ CD8+ T cells from blood. Subset described: CD45RO-CCR7+CD27+CD95- naive CD8+ T cells expressing CXCR3 (TNR3+). These receptors were collected from a human donor in good health. Some clones in this sample may be carry-over from other donors' samples.

The rearrangement links TRBV20-1 to TRBJ2-4; lacking DNA, the TRBD1 call made by TCRdb goes unchecked. The germline V gene encodes CDR1 DFQATT and CDR2 SNEGSKA (reference sequence). There are 17 residues in the CDR3. CDR3: CSAPRITPGVGGDIQYF.

The rearrangement uses TRBV20-1 and TRBJ2-3; TCRdb's D call of TRBD2 is untestable without DNA. CDR1 and CDR2 from the germline V gene are DFQATT and SNEGSKA (reference sequence). The CDR3 is made up of 14 amino acids. The CDR3 loop is CSARDGRSTDTQYF.

V and J are TRBV12-3 or TRBV12-4 and TRBJ1-2; the D call from TCRdb, TRBD1, cannot be confirmed without DNA. CDR3 length equals 15 residues. This CDR3 reads CASSTGQGSDYGYTF.

The J gene is TRBJ2-7, the V gene TRBV7-9; TCRdb names TRBD2, which stays unverified in the absence of DNA. Per germline, CDR1 SEHNR and CDR2 FQNEAQ (reference sequence). The CDR3 runs to 14 residues. The CDR3 sequence is CASRSGLAVYEQYF.

The chain links TRBV4-3 to TRBJ1-1; TCRdb's assignment of TRBD1 cannot be checked, as there is no DNA. The germline CDR1 and CDR2 sequences are LGHNA and YSLEER. The CDR3 spans 13 residues. CDR3 loop: CASSQERGTEAFF.

V and J are TRBV5-1 and TRBJ1-1; TCRdb's D call, TRBD1, is unchecked because there is no DNA. The germline V gene encodes CDR1 SGHRS and CDR2 YFSETQ. The CDR3 runs 13 residues. CDR3: CASSWTGDTEAFF.

The V call is TRBV4-2, the J call TRBJ1-3. Looked up from germline, CDR1 is LGHNA and CDR2 is YNFKEQ. The CDR3 runs to 15 residues. The CDR3 loop reads CASSQGPSSGNTIYF.

The chain is built from TRBV7-9 and TRBJ2-1. This CDR3 is 13 amino acids long. The germline CDR1 and CDR2 sequences are SEHNR and FQNEAQ (reference sequence). The CDR3 sequence is CASSDVLVNEQFF.

The rearrangement uses TRBV7-9 and TRBJ2-5. Germline CDR1 and CDR2: SEHNR and FQNEAQ (reference sequence). This CDR3 spans 15 amino acids. CDR3 sequence reads: CASSLFSAQQETQYF.

This sequence joins TRBV14 and TRBJ2-1; TCRdb returns TRBD2, unconfirmable since there is no DNA. From germline, CDR1 is SGHDN and CDR2 FVKESK. This CDR3 contains 14 residues. CDR3 in amino acids: CASSRLAGEPKQFF.

This sequence joins TRBV20-1 and TRBJ2-7; no DNA is available, so the TRBD1 call from TCRdb remains unchecked. In germline, CDR1 is DFQATT, CDR2 SNEGSKA (reference sequence). The CDR3 has 16 amino acids. CDR3 in amino acids: CSAIPLGTASSYEQYF.

The chain couples TRBV29-1 to TRBJ2-7; as DNA is missing, the TRBD1 call by TCRdb cannot be tested. Germline CDR1 SQVTM, CDR2 ANQGSEA. This CDR3 has 16 residues. The CDR3 is CSVEFGQRGFSYEQYF.

The rearrangement uses TRBV18 and TRBJ1-1; TCRdb's assignment of TRBD1 cannot be checked, as there is no DNA. The CDR3 consists of 14 residues. CDR1 and CDR2 from the germline V gene are KGHSH and LQKENI. CDR3 loop: CASSQGGMNTEAFF.

The chain is built from TRBV7-9 and TRBJ1-1; TCRdb lists TRBD1, though no DNA is available to test this call. Germline V gene sequence: CDR1 SEHNR, CDR2 FQNEAQ (reference sequence). There are 15 residues in the CDR3. The CDR3 spells CASSSRDRVGTEAFF.

The chain uses TRBV28 and TRBJ2-1; TCRdb reports TRBD1, a call that lacks DNA to check it against. The CDR3 is made up of 12 amino acids. In germline, CDR1 is MDHEN, CDR2 SYDVKM. The CDR3 spells CAIRQGYNEQFF. The complete variable domain, with remaining parts taken from reference TRBV28 and TRBJ2-1, reads DVKVTQSSRYLVKRTGEKVFLECVQDMDHENMFWYRQDPGLGLRLIYFSYDVKMKEKGDIPEGYSVSREKKERFSLILESASTNQTSMYLCAIRQGYNEQFFGPGTRLTVL.

The gene calls are TRBV3-1 and TRBJ2-7; TCRdb's assignment of TRBD1 cannot be checked, as there is no DNA. Germline V CDR1 and CDR2: LGHDT, YNNKEL (reference sequence). The CDR3 sequence is 14 residues long. CDR3 protein: CASSQEGGAYEQYF.

V usage is TRBV27 and J usage is TRBJ2-1; checking the TCRdb D call of TRBD2 is not possible without DNA. From germline, CDR1 is MNHEY and CDR2 SMNVEV (reference sequence). CDR3 size: 13 residues. The CDR3 loop reads CASRDRDSREQFF.

The chain is built from TRBV4-3 and TRBJ2-7; TCRdb reports TRBD1, a call that lacks DNA to check it against. CDR3 length: 15 residues. The germline CDR1 and CDR2 sequences are LGHNA and YSLEER. CDR3 protein: CASSQDRGLPYEQYF.

This chain links TRBV7-9 with TRBJ2-3; TCRdb's D gene call, TRBD2, goes unchecked for lack of DNA. CDR1 is SEHNR, CDR2 FQNEAQ, per germline (reference sequence). The CDR3 contains 17 residues. The CDR3 loop is CASSFTLAGGPADTQYF.

The genes are TRBV28 and TRBJ2-1; TCRdb's D call, TRBD2, is unchecked because there is no DNA. The CDR3 spans 17 residues. The germline CDR1 and CDR2 sequences are MDHEN and SYDVKM. Here the CDR3 reads CASSLEVRERSYNEQFF. The full variable domain, its missing parts supplied by reference TRBV28 and TRBJ2-1, is DVKVTQSSRYLVKRTGEKVFLECVQDMDHENMFWYRQDPGLGLRLIYFSYDVKMKEKGDIPEGYSVSREKKERFSLILESASTNQTSMYLCASSLEVRERSYNEQFFGPGTRLTVL.

V and J are TRBV28 and TRBJ2-7. The CDR3 is 11 amino acids. Germline CDR1 MDHEN, CDR2 SYDVKM. Here the CDR3 reads CASSLFDEQYF.

The chain links TRBV25-1 to TRBJ2-1; TCRdb indicates TRBD1, and absent DNA this call remains unverified. The CDR3 is 15 amino acids. Germline CDR1 MGHDK, CDR2 SYGVNS. CDR3 in amino acids: CASSDRGPLYNEQFF.

The chain combines TRBV28 with TRBJ2-2; as DNA is missing, the TRBD1 call by TCRdb cannot be tested. Looked up from germline, CDR1 is MDHEN and CDR2 is SYDVKM. The length of the CDR3 is 15 residues. This CDR3 is CASSSGTRVSGELFF. Looking up the rest from reference TRBV28 and TRBJ2-2 gives the full variable domain: DVKVTQSSRYLVKRTGEKVFLECVQDMDHENMFWYRQDPGLGLRLIYFSYDVKMKEKGDIPEGYSVSREKKERFSLILESASTNQTSMYLCASSSGTRVSGELFFGEGSRLTVL.

The chain recombines TRBV6-6 with TRBJ2-5. This CDR3 spans 12 amino acids. Germline V lookup: CDR1 MNHNY, CDR2 SVGAGI (reference sequence). The CDR3 loop is CASSYVAETQYF.

The chain combines TRBV29-1 with TRBJ1-2; TCRdb indicates TRBD1, and absent DNA this call remains unverified. Germline CDR1 and CDR2: SQVTM and ANQGSEA. CDR3 length equals 13 residues. CDR3 amino acids: CSVVRTGDYGYTF.

The rearrangement joins TRBV12-3 or TRBV12-4 to TRBJ2-5; TCRdb indicates TRBD1, and absent DNA this call remains unverified. This CDR3 comprises 18 residues. CDR3 in amino acids: CASSSPVQGATPQETQYF.

The genes are TRBV18 and TRBJ2-7. CDR1 and CDR2 from the germline V gene are KGHSH and LQKENI. This CDR3 spans 12 amino acids. This CDR3 is CASSPPGREQYF.

The chain has TRBV5-1 and TRBJ2-7. CDR1 is SGHRS, CDR2 YFSETQ, per germline. CDR3 length: 15 residues. CDR3: CASSFEDPSSSEQYF. Complete variable domain (other parts from reference TRBV5-1 and TRBJ2-7): KAGVTQTPRYLIKTRGQQVTLSCSPISGHRSVSWYQQTPGQGLQFLFEYFSETQRNKGNFPGRFSGRQFSNSRSEMNVSTLELGDSALYLCASSFEDPSSSEQYFGPGTRLTVT.

V and J are TRBV4-1 and TRBJ1-1; checking the TCRdb D call of TRBD1 is not possible without DNA. CDR1 MGHRA and CDR2 YSYEKL come from the germline V gene. The CDR3 covers 16 residues. The CDR3 loop reads CASSQVATGGWTEAFF.

The chain links TRBV28 to TRBJ2-7; the TCRdb call, TRBD2, lacks DNA for checking. The CDR3 extends over 15 amino acids. Germline CDR1 reads MDHEN; CDR2 reads SYDVKM. CDR3 residues: CARTPSRYPTWEQYF.

V and J are TRBV29-1 and TRBJ2-7. The CDR3 runs 13 residues. Germline V lookup: CDR1 SQVTM, CDR2 ANQGSEA. CDR3 in amino acids: CSVESSDGYEQYF.

This CDR3 is CAWNPSLSSYNEQFF. This chain links TRBV30 with TRBJ2-1. The CDR3 contains 15 residues. Germline V gene data show CDR1 as GTSNPN and CDR2 as SVGIG (reference sequence).